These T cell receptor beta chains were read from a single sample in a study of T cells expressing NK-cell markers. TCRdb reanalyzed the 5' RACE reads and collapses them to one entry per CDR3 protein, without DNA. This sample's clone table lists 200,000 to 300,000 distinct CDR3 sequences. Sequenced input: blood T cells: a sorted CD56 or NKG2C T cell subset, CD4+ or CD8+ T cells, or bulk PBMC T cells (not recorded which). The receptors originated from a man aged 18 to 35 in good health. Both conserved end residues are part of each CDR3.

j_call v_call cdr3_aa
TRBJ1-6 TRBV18 CASSPQGMRNSPLHF
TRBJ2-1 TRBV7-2 CASSLNQLAGGLYNEQFF
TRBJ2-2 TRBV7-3 CASSTVLGLAGSTRRNTGELFF
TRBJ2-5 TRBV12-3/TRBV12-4 CASSLRLEGAETQYF
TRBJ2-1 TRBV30 CAWSVRGLSLYNEQFF
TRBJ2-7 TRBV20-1 CSARTDRGLSEQYF
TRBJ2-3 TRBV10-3 CAISESSGRAKDTQYF
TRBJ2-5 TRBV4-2 CASSQSAGGDQETQYF
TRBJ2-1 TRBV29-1 CSVSLTSGRAYEQFF
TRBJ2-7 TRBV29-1 CSALTGGTKDEQYF
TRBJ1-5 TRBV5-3 CARSLDRGRQPQHF
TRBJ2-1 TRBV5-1 CASSLVDSGRGYYNEQFF
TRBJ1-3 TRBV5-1 CASSLATLTRSSSGNTIYF
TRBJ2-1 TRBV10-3 CAIRDGNEQFF
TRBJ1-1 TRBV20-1 CSASRDTYTEAFF
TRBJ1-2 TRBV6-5 CASTSVTGVGGYTF
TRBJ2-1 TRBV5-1 CASSFRSLQFF
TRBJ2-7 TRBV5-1 CASSDGQGSYEQYF
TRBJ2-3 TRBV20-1 CSARDALESTDTQYF
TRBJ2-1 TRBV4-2 CASSQEGGGEQFF
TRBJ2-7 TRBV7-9 CASSLEGGRTSSYEQYF
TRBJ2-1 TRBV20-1 CSAGPRSSYNEQFF
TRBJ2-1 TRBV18 CASSPPRFRGHEQFF
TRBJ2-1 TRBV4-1 CASSQDQVGEQFF
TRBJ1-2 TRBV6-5 CASGARGYGYTF
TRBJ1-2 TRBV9 CASSVVSPGNYGYTF
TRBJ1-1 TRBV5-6 CASSSPRDRLNTEAFF
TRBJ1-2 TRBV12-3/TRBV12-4 CASRPSGQNYGYTF
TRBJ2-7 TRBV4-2 CASSPTRAFTYEQYF
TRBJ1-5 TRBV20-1 CSAREMTGNQPQHF
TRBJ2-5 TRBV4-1 CASSPLWVQETQYF
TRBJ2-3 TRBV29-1 CSVEDLTDTQYF
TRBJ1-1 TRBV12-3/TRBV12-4 CASSPRGGWAEAFF
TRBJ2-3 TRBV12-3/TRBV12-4 CASSPGGLSTDTQYF
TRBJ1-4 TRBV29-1 CSVGGALTNEKLFF
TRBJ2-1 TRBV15 CATSRDPLAGTSDNEQFF
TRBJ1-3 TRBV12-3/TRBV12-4 CASSWTLSGNTIYF
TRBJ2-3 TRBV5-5 CASSPGPRGTDTQYF
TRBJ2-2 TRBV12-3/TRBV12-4 CASSRGLRDTGELFF
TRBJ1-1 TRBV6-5 CASSYVGQDAFF
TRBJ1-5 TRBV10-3 CAISESITGGGNQPQHF
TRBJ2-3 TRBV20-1 CSARDTDTDTQYF
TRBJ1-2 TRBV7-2 CASRTTSASNYGYTF
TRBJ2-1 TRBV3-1 CASSQEGTRANNEQFF
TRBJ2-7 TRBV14 CASSPGPGLASDEQYF
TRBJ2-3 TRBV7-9 CASSDRGGPGTDTQYF
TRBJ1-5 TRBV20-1 CSAGSWTGSNQPQHF
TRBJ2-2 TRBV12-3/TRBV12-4 CASSAWERNTGELFF
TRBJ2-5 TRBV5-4 CASSGGSSQETQYF